The present T cell receptor (beta chain) was sequenced within a study of blood T cell repertoires in COVID-19. Background on the study: T cells, B-cell-depleted T cells, or PBMCs provided the cDNA or gDNA that served as material.

V dropped 4 bases and J dropped 4; count of bases not matched to a gene: 3. The CDR3 contains 13 residues. The germline gives CDR1 SGDLS, CDR2 YYNGEE. The authors' processing: Estimation of nucleated cell counts relied on the amplification of reference gene primers. Measured with immunoSEQ multiplex PCR; TCRdb has only the in-frame clones, and not every one. Clone size and the V and J calls come from that table; the DNA yielded D and trimming. The data contain 350,000 to 450,000 clones, about 85% of them singletons. This TCR derives from a woman between 18 and 30 years old with acute or convalescent COVID-19. The sequenced sample consisted of peripheral blood. The chain employs TRBV9 and TRBJ1-1, with 8 bases matching TRBD1. CDR3 residues: CASSKTGGTEAFF. The CDR3 region has the DNA TGTGCCAGCAGCAAAACAGGGGGCACTGAAGCTTTCTTT.